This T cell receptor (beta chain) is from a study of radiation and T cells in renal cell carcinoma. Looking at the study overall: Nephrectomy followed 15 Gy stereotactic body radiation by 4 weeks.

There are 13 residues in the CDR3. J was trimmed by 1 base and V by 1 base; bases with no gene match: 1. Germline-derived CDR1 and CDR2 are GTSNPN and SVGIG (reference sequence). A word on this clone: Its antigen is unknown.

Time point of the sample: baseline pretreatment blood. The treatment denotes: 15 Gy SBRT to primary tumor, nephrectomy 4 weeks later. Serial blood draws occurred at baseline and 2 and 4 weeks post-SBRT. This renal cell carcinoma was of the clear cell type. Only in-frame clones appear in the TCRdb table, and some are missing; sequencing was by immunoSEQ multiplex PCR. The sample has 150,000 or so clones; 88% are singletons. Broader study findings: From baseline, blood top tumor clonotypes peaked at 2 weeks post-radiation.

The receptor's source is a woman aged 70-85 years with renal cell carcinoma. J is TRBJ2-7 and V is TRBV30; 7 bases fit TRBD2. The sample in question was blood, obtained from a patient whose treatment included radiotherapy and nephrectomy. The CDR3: CAWSAGGSYEQYF. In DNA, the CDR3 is TGTGCCTGGAGTGCGGGGGGTTCCTACGAGCAGTACTTC.